This T cell receptor (beta chain) was recorded in a study of OX40 agonist ivuxolimab in advanced cancers. Comment on this clone: Its specificity is unknown.

At cycle 4 day 1, cycle 7 day 1, and baseline, blood was sampled. Data came from immunoSEQ multiplex PCR; TCRdb stores just in-frame clones and leaves some out. The sample holds more than 55,000 clones, roughly nine tenths seen once. General study results and limits: The average count of expanded clones was higher among CD8+ T cells than among CD4+.

The sequenced sample was CD4+ or CD8+ T cells sorted from blood, obtained in a trial of the OX40 agonist ivuxolimab. The sequence was obtained from an adult with an advanced solid tumor such as melanoma, head and neck, liver or kidney cancer.

Here the CDR3 reads CASSEWGQPQHF. CDR3 nucleotides: TGTGCCAGCAGTGAATGGGGTCAGCCCCAGCATTTT. This chain connects TRBV2 to TRBJ1-5; D is unclear. The CDR3 sequence is 12 residues long. The V end lost 2 bases, the J end lost 6 bases, and 5 bases lay between the germline ends. Per germline, CDR1 SNHLY and CDR2 FYNNEI.